This record covers a single T cell receptor (beta chain). Those enrolled, adults aged roughly 18 to 95 years, came from fewer than 25 US areas. The entry originates in a study of blood T cell repertoires in COVID-19. Overall study: Samples taken during acute and convalescent COVID-19 were collected in the United States, Italy and Spain.

Per the original data handling: Researchers report that nucleated cell counts were estimated from reference gene primer amplification. Sequenced by immunoSEQ multiplex PCR; TCRdb stores in-frame clones only, minus some. The V and J calls and clone size come from that table; D and trimming were worked out from the DNA. This sample yields 200,000 or so clones, of which around 85% are seen a single time; about 3.8% belongs to the top ten. Germline trimming cut 6 bases from V and 10 bases from J; bases unmatched to any gene: 12. The germline V gene encodes CDR1 SGHAT and CDR2 FQDESV (reference sequence). The CDR3 loop spans 15 amino acids.

The sample consisted of PBMCs or T cells enriched from blood (not recorded which). V is TRBV11-1 and J is TRBJ2-1, with 10 bases aligning to TRBD2. The clonotype comes from a woman aged 40 to 55 with acute COVID-19. CDR3: CASSPAPGLALEQFF. CDR3 nucleotides: TGTGCCAGCAGTCCGGCCCCGGGACTAGCGTTAGAGCAGTTCTTC.